A single sample is the source of the 8 T cell receptor beta chains below, sequenced in a study of T cell repertoires in cytomegalovirus infection. MiXCR, run by TCRdb on the reads, gives a single entry per CDR3 protein. The repertoire holds hundreds of thousands of distinct CDR3 sequences, with under 40% as singletons. Sequences were obtained from PBMCs. The receptors derive from a human donor in good health (CMV status not recorded). Some clones in this sample may be carry-over from other donors' samples.

This clonotype showed up just a few times. V is TRBV7-2 and J is TRBJ1-2; tentatively, D is TRBD1 (5 bases). Between the trimmed V and J ends, which lost 5 bases and 1 base, there was a span of 14 bases. Germline CDR1 and CDR2: SGHTA and FQGNSA. This CDR3 contains 15 residues. The CDR3 spells CASSPPSGLNYGYTF. In nucleotides, the CDR3 is TGTGCCAGCAGCCCGCCTTCGGGGCTTAACTATGGCTACACCTTC. Complete variable domain (other parts from reference TRBV7-2 and TRBJ1-2): GAGVSQSPSNKVTEKGKDVELRCDPISGHTALYWYRQSLGQGLEFLIYFQGNSAPDKSGLPSDRFSAERTGGSVSTLTIQRTQQEDSAVYLCASSPPSGLNYGYTFGSGTRLTVV.

The chain links TRBV14 to TRBJ2-3; no firm D call. This CDR3 comprises 17 residues. Trimming removed 0 bases at V and 1 base at J, with 14 bases between. Germline assignment: CDR1 SGHDN and CDR2 FVKESK. Here the CDR3 DNA reads TGTGCCAGCAGCCAAGATCATCGTGTCGTCGGCACAGATACGCAGTATTTT. It translates to CASSQDHRVVGTDTQYF. Based on the CDR3 plus reference TRBV14 and TRBJ2-3, the full variable domain is EAGVTQFPSHSVIEKGQTVTLRCDPISGHDNLYWYRRVMGKEIKFLLHFVKESKQDESGMPNNRFLAERTGGTYSTLKVQPAELEDSGVYFCASSQDHRVVGTDTQYFGPGTRLTVL.

As to this clonotype: At one end, the junction sequence differs from germline, possibly due to a read error. The rearrangement uses TRBV9 and TRBJ1-4, with TRBD1 identical over 10 bases. Germline V gives CDR1 SGDLS, CDR2 YYNGEE. This CDR3 spans 16 amino acids. CDR3 in amino acids: CASSPRQGAYEENLFF. CDR3 coding DNA: TGTGCCAGCAGCCCCCGACAGGGGGCATATGAAGAAAACCTGTTTTTT.

Many counts were recorded for this clonotype. This chain connects TRBV28 to TRBJ2-3; 8 positions agree with TRBD2. This CDR3 is 17 amino acids long. Trimming took 1 base from V and 1 from J; bases not matched to a gene: 7. CDR1 MDHEN and CDR2 SYDVKM come from the germline V gene. DNA of the CDR3: TGTGCCAGCAGTTTATCGGGTAGCGGGGCAGGCACAGATACGCAGTATTTT. It translates to CASSLSGSGAGTDTQYF.

There are a few counts of this clonotype. This rearrangement joins TRBV20-1 to TRBJ2-6; D may correspond to TRBD1 or TRBD2 (5 bases each). V dropped 3 bases and J dropped 2 bases, with 14 bases sitting between them. CDR3 length: 16 amino acids. Germline V gene data show CDR1 as DFQATT and CDR2 as SNEGSKA (reference sequence). CDR3 sequence: CSASGGRNAGANVLTF. The CDR3, as DNA: TGCAGTGCTAGTGGGGGTAGGAACGCTGGGGCCAACGTCCTGACTTTC.

Regarding this clonotype: An end of the junction does not agree with germline; a read error may underlie this. The rearrangement links TRBV12-3 or TRBV12-4 to TRBJ2-1, with a weak D call TRBD1 (6 bases). The CDR3 runs to 15 residues. CDR3 sequence: CASRGIGTLGNERFF. The CDR3 region has the DNA TGTGCCAGCAGGGGGATCGGGACATTGGGGAATGAGCGGTTCTTC.

The J gene is TRBJ2-5, the V gene TRBV27; D gene unclear. This CDR3 spans 14 amino acids. V shed 2 bases and J shed 3 bases, with 10 bases lying between them. The germline V gene has CDR1 MNHEY and CDR2 SMNVEV (reference sequence). The CDR3 sequence is CASSLGRRKETQYF. In DNA form, the CDR3 reads TGTGCCAGCAGTTTAGGACGGAGAAAAGAGACCCAGTACTTC.

As to this clonotype: This may arise from a read error, as a much more abundant clone is one base away. The chain employs TRBV28 and TRBJ1-6, with D unresolved. Per germline, CDR1 MDHEN and CDR2 SYDVKM. This CDR3 has 16 residues. As DNA, the CDR3 is TGTGCCAGCAGTTCCCAGATAGACTCCTATAATTCACCCCTCCAATTT. It translates to CASSSQIDSYNSPLQF.